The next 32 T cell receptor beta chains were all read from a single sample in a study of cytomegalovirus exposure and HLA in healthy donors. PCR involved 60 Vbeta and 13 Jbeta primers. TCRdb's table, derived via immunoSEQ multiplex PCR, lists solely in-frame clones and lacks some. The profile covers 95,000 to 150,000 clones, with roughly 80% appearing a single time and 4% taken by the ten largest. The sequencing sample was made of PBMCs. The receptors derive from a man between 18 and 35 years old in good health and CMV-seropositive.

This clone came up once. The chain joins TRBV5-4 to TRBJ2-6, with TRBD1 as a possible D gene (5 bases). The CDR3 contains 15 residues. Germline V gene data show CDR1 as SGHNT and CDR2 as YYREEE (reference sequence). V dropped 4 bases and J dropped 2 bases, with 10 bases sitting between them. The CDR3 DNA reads TGTGCCAGCAGCGCCTGGGGCACTGGGGCCAACGTCCTGACTTTC. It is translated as CASSAWGTGANVLTF.

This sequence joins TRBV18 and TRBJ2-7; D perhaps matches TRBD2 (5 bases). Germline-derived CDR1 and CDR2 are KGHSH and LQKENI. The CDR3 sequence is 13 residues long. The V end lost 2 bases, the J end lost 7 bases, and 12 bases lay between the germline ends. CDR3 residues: CASSPNWTGEQYF. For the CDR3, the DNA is TGTGCCAGCTCACCAAATTGGACGGGGGAGCAGTACTTC.

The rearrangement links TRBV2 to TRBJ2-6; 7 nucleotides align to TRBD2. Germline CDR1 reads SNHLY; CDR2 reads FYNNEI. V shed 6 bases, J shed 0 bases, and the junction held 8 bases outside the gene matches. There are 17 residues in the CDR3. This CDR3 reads CASSPGGMGSGANVLTF. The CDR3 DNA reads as TGTGCCAGCAGCCCCGGGGGGATGGGCTCTGGGGCCAACGTCCTGACTTTC.

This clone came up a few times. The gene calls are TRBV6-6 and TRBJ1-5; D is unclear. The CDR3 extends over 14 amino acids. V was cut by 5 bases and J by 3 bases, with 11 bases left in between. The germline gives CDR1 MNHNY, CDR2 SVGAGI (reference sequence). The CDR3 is CASSHTEFNQPQHF. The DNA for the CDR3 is TGTGCCAGCAGTCACACAGAGTTCAATCAGCCCCAGCATTTT.

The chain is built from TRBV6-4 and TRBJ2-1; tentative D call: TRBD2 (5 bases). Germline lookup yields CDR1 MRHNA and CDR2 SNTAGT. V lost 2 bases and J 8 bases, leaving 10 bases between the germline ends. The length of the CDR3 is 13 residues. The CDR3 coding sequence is TGTGCCAGCAGTGACAATTGGAGGCATGAGCAGTTCTTC. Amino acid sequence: CASSDNWRHEQFF.

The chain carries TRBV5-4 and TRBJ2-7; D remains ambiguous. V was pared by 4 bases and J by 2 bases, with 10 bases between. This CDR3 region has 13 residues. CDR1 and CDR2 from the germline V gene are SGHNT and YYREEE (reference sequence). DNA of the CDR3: TGTGCCAGCAGCCCCGGGTCCACCTACGAGCAGTACTTC. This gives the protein CASSPGSTYEQYF.

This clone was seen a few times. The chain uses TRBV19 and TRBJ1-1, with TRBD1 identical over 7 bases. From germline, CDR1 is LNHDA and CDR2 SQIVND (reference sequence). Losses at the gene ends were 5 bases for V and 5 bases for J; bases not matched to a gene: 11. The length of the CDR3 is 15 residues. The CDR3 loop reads CASSSTGAEGTEAFF. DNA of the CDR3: TGTGCCAGTAGTTCTACAGGGGCTGAGGGGACTGAAGCTTTCTTT. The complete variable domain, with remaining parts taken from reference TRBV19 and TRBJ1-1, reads DGGITQSPKYLFRKEGQNVTLSCEQNLNHDAMYWYRQDPGQGLRLIYYSQIVNDFQKGDIAEGYSVSREKKESFPLTVTSAQKNPTAFYLCASSSTGAEGTEAFFGQGTRLTVV.

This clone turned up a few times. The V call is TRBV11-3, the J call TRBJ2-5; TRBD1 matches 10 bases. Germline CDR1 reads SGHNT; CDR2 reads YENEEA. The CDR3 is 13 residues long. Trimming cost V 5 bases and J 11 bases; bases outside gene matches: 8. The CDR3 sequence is CASSPRQGAEQYF. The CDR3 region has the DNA TGTGCCAGCAGCCCGCGACAGGGGGCAGAGCAGTACTTC.

The CDR3 reads CASSFGVARVRLTNEKLFF. The CDR3 DNA is TGTGCCAGTAGTTTTGGCGTGGCCAGGGTTCGCTTAACTAATGAAAAACTGTTTTTT. This rearrangement joins TRBV19 to TRBJ1-4, with TRBD1 as a possible D gene (5 bases). V was cut by 5 bases and J by 1 base, with 23 bases left in between. From germline, CDR1 is LNHDA and CDR2 SQIVND (reference sequence). The CDR3 is 19 amino acids.

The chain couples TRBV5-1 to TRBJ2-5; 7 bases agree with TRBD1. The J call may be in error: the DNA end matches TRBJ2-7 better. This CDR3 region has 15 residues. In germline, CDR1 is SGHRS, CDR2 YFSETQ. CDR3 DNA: TGCGCCAGCAGCCTAGACAGGGATTACGGTTACGAGCAGTACTTC. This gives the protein CASSLDRDYGYEQYF.

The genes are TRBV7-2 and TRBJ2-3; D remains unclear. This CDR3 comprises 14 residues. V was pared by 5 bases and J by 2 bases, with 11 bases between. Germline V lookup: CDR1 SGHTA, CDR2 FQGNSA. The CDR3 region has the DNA TGTGCCAGCAGCAGAGCCCGCAACACAGATACGCAGTATTTT. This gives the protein CASSRARNTDTQYF.

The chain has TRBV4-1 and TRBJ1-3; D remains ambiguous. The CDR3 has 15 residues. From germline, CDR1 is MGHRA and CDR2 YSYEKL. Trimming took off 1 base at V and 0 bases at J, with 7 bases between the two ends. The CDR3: CASSQGHGSGNTIYF. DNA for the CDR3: TGCGCCAGCAGCCAAGGACACGGCTCTGGAAACACCATATATTTT.

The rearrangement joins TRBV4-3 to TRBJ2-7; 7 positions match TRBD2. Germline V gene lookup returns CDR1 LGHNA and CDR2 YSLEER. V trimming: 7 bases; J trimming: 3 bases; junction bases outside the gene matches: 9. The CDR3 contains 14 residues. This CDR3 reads CASTLRGGSYEQYF. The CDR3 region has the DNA TGCGCCAGCACCCTGCGCGGCGGGAGCTACGAGCAGTACTTC.

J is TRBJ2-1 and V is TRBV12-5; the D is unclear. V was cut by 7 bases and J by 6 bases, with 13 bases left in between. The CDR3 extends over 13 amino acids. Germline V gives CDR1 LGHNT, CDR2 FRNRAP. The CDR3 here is CASVSYYSNEQFF. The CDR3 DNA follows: TGTGCTAGTGTCTCCTATTACTCCAATGAGCAGTTCTTC.

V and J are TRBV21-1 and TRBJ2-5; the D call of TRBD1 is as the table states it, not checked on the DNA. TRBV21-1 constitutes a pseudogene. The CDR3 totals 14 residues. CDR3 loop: CASSTVGAMETQYF. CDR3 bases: TGTGCCAGCAGCACTGTGGGGGCCATGGAGACCCAGTACTTC.

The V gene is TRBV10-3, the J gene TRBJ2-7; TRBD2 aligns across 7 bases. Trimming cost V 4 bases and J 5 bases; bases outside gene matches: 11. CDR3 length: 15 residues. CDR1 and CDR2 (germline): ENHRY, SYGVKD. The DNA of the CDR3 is TGTGCCATCAGTGCTCGAAAAGATACTAGCGACGAGCAGTACTTC. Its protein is CAISARKDTSDEQYF.

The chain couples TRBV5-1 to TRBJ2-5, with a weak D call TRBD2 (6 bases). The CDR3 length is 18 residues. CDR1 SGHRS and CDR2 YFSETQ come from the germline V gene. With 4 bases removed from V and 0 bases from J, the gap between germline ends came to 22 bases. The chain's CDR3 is CASSGGDSGRGYQETQYF. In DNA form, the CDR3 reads TGCGCCAGCAGCGGCGGTGATAGCGGCCGTGGGTACCAAGAGACCCAGTACTTC.

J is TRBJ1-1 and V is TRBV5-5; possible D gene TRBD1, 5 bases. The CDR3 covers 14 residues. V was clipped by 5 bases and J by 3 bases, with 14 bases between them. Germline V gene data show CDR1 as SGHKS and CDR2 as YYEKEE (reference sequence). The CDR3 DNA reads TGTGCCAGCAGTGGCCTGGGAGGGGACACTGAAGCTTTCTTT. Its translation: CASSGLGGDTEAFF.

The CDR3 reads CASSQVPQGTNSPLHF. The CDR3 nucleotides are TGCGCCAGCAGCCAAGTCCCTCAGGGCACGAATTCACCCCTCCACTTT. This chain connects TRBV4-1 to TRBJ1-6, with D possibly matching TRBD1 (5 bases). CDR1 is MGHRA, CDR2 YSYEKL, per germline. V lost 1 base, J lost 7 bases, and 14 bases lay in between. CDR3 length: 16 residues.

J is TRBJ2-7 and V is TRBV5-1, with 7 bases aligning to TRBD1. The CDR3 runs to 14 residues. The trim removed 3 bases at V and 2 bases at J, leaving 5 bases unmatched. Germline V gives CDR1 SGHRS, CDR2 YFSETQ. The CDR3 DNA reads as TGCGCCAGCAGCTCTGGGGACAGTACCTACGAGCAGTACTTC. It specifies CASSSGDSTYEQYF.

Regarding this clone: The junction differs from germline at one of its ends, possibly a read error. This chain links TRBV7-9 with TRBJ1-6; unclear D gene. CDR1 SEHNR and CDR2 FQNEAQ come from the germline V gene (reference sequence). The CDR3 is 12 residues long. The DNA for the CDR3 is TGTTCCAGCAGCTTAGACGAGGCAGCCCTCCACTTT. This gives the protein CSSSLDEAALHF.

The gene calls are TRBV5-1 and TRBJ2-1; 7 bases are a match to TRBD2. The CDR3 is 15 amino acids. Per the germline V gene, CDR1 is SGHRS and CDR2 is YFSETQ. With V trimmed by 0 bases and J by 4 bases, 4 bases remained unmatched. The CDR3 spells CASSLAGSGYNEQFF. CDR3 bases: TGCGCCAGCAGCTTGGCCGGTAGCGGGTACAATGAGCAGTTCTTC.

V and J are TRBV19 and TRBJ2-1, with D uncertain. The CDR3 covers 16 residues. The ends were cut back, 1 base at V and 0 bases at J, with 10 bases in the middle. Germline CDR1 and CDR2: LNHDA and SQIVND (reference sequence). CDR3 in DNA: TGTGCCAGTAGTATAGGAGATCTAAGCTCCTACAATGAGCAGTTCTTC. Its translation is CASSIGDLSSYNEQFF.

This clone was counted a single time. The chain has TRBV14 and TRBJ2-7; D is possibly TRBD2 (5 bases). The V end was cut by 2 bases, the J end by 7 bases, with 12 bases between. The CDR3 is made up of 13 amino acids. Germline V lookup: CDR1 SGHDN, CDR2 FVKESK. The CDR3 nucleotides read TGTGCCAGCAGCCAATTTAGGGAGAAGGAGCAGTACTTC. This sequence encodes CASSQFREKEQYF.

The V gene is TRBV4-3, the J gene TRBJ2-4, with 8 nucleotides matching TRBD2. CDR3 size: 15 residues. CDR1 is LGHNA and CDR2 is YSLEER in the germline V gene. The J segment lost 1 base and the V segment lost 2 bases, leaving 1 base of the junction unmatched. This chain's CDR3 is CASSQRLAAKNIQYF. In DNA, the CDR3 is TGCGCCAGCAGCCAAAGACTAGCGGCCAAAAACATTCAGTACTTC.

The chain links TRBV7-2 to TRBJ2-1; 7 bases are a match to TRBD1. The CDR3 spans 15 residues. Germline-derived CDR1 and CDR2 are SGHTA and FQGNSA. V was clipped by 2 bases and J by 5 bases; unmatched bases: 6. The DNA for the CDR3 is TGTGCCAGCAGCTTATCAGGGGGAAGGAACAATGAGCAGTTCTTC. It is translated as CASSLSGGRNNEQFF.

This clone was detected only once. CDR3 coding DNA: TGTGCCAGCATGCCGGGACAGATGAACACTGAAGCTTTCTTT. Residues: CASMPGQMNTEAFF. This chain links TRBV6-6 with TRBJ1-1; 7 bases map to TRBD1. CDR3 length equals 14 residues. V lost 7 bases, J lost 0 bases, and 5 bases stayed unmatched. Germline CDR1 reads MNHNY; CDR2 reads SVGAGI (reference sequence).

In DNA, the CDR3 is TGTGCCAGCTCACCACTTCCTATGGCCGGGACAGGAACGAACACTGAAGCTTTCTTT. This codes for CASSPLPMAGTGTNTEAFF. The J gene is TRBJ1-1, the V gene TRBV18; 8 nucleotides align to TRBD1. CDR3 length: 19 amino acids. J was trimmed by 1 base and V by 1 base; bases with no gene match: 14. Germline V gives CDR1 KGHSH, CDR2 LQKENI.

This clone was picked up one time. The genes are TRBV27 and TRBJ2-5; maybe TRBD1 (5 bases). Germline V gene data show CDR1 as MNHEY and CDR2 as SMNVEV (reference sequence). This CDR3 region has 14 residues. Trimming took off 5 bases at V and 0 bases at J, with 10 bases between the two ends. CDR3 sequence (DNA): TGTGCCAGCAGTCGCGACAGTCACCAAGAGACCCAGTACTTC. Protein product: CASSRDSHQETQYF.

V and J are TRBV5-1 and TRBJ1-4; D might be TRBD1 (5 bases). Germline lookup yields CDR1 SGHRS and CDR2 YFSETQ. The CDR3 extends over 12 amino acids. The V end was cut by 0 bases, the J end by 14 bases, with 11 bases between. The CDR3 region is CASSLAGGGLFF. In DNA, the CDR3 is TGCGCCAGCAGCTTGGCCGGGGGGGGGCTGTTTTTT.

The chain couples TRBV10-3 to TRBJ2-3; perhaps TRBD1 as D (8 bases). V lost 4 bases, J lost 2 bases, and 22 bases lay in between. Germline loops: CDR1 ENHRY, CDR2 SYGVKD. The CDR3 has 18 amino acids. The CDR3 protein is CAISGRTGRREITDTQYF. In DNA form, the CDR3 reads TGTGCCATCAGTGGGAGGACAGGGCGGCGGGAGATCACAGATACGCAGTATTTT.

CDR3: CASGSLATNEKLFF. Written as DNA, the CDR3 is TGTGCTAGTGGAAGCCTTGCAACTAATGAAAAACTGTTTTTT. This chain uses TRBV12-5 with TRBJ1-4, with D hard to call. V lost 6 bases and J 0 bases, leaving 8 bases between the germline ends. Germline values: CDR1 LGHNT, CDR2 FRNRAP. There are 14 residues in the CDR3.